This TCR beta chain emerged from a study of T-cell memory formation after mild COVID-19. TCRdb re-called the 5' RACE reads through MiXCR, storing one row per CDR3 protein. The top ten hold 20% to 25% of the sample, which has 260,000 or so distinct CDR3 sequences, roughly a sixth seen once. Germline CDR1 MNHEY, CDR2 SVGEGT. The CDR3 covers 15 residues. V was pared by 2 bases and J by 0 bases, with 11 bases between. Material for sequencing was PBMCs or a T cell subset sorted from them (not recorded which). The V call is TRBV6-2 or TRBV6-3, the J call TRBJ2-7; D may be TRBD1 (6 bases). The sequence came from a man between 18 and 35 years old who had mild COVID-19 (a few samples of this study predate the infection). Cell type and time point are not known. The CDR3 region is CASSYHRAASYEQYV. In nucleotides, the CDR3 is TGTGCCAGCAGTTACCACAGGGCCGCCTCCTACGAGCAGTACGTC.